This T cell receptor beta chain was sequenced in a study of cytomegalovirus exposure and HLA in healthy donors. Study-level information: From HLA-typed donors, an early data release held tens of millions of unique TCRs.

Study-wide results and caveats: V- and J-gene trimming in TCR beta was tied to a missense DCLRE1C variant by an analysis performed later.

V was cut by 2 bases and J by 11 bases, with 9 bases left in between. The CDR3 spans 12 residues. Germline CDR1 reads SGHVS; CDR2 reads FQNEAQ. Primers for the PCR totalled 60 Vbeta and 13 Jbeta. Using immunoSEQ multiplex PCR, the repertoire was profiled, and TCRdb retains in-frame clones only, with some absent. The profile shows 130,000 to 150,000 clones, over 75% of them singletons. Notes on this clone: What it recognizes is unknown.

Sequenced sample: PBMCs. This TCR derives from a young man in good health and CMV-seronegative. This chain uses TRBV7-8 with TRBJ1-4, with D perhaps TRBD1 (5 bases). The CDR3 loop is CASSLTGLKLFF. CDR3 nucleotides: TGTGCCAGCAGCTTAACAGGCCTGAAACTGTTTTTT.